The 9 T cell receptor beta chains reported below all come from one sample, sequenced in a study of blood T cell repertoires in COVID-19. Here immunoSEQ multiplex PCR was the method, and the copy in TCRdb shows in-frame clones only, minus some. The sample has around 700,000 clones, around 89% seen once; the top ten hold roughly 0.25%. The sample consisted of peripheral blood. All receptors come from a woman aged 18-35 years with acute or convalescent COVID-19.

This chain uses TRBV4-1 with TRBJ2-1, with D uncertain. The CDR3 covers 12 residues. The germline V and J ends were trimmed by 1 base and 6 bases, with 4 bases remaining between them. The germline V gene encodes CDR1 MGHRA and CDR2 YSYEKL. The CDR3 bases are TGCGCCAGCAGCCAAGTCTTCAATGAGCAGTTCTTC. It specifies CASSQVFNEQFF.

The chain has TRBV3-1 (or the pseudogene TRBV3-2) and TRBJ1-1; TRBD1 aligns across 7 bases. The CDR3 is 15 residues long. With 2 bases clipped from V and 0 bases from J, the junction kept 3 bases outside the gene matches. In germline, CDR1 is LGHDT, CDR2 YNNKEL (reference sequence). The CDR3 bases are TGTGCCAGCAGCCAAACGGGACAGTTGAACACTGAAGCTTTCTTT. This sequence encodes CASSQTGQLNTEAFF.

This rearrangement joins TRBV7-9 to TRBJ2-1, with 10 bases that match TRBD1. CDR1 and CDR2 (germline): SEHNR, FQNEAQ (reference sequence). The V gene end was trimmed by 1 base and the J gene end by 5 bases; junction bases not matched to a gene: 11. The CDR3 is 18 amino acids. The CDR3 protein is CASSLGFWGTGVNNEQFF. CDR3 DNA: TGTGCCAGCAGCTTAGGATTTTGGGGGACAGGGGTCAACAATGAGCAGTTCTTC.

The chain combines TRBV5-8 with TRBJ1-6, with D possibly TRBD1 on 6 matching bases. Germline V CDR1 and CDR2: SGHTS, YDEGEE. Trimming cost V 4 bases and J 16 bases, with 27 bases left between them. The CDR3 spans 16 residues. The CDR3 region has the DNA TGTGCCAGCAGCCGAGACGCCTTTACAGGGCTCCCTTCACTCCACTTT. Amino acid sequence: CASSRDAFTGLPSLHF.

The gene calls are TRBV9 and TRBJ2-7, with TRBD1 matching 7 bases. The CDR3 runs 14 residues. CDR1 is SGDLS, CDR2 YYNGEE, per germline. Trimming took 3 bases from V and 0 from J; bases not matched to a gene: 3. The CDR3 coding sequence is TGTGCCAGCAGCGAGACAGGGAGCTCCTACGAGCAGTACTTC. Encoded protein: CASSETGSSYEQYF. Full variable domain (outside the CDR3, taken from reference TRBV9 and TRBJ2-7): DSGVTQTPKHLITATGQRVTLRCSPRSGDLSVYWYQQSLDQGLQFLIQYYNGEERAKGNILERFSAQQFPDLHSELNLSSLELGDSALYFCASSETGSSYEQYFGPGTRLTVT.

The CDR3 reads CSVSPQGGYTF. The DNA of the CDR3 is TGCAGCGTTTCCCCGCAGGGTGGCTACACCTTC. This sequence joins TRBV29-1 and TRBJ1-2; D is perhaps TRBD1 (5 bases). V lost 5 bases, J lost 7 bases, and 11 bases lay in between. Germline CDR1 is SQVTM and CDR2 is ANQGSEA. The CDR3 has 11 residues.

The chain uses TRBV7-2 and TRBJ1-4, with D perhaps matching TRBD1 (5 bases). Germline V gene data show CDR1 as SGHTA and CDR2 as FQGNSA. This CDR3 is 14 amino acids long. V was shortened by 5 bases and J by 7 bases, with 14 bases between the two germline ends. The CDR3 spells CASSQGLLREKLFF. CDR3 nucleotides: TGTGCCAGCAGCCAGGGACTCCTCCGTGAAAAACTGTTTTTT. The full variable domain, completed using reference TRBV7-2 and TRBJ1-4, is GAGVSQSPSNKVTEKGKDVELRCDPISGHTALYWYRQSLGQGLEFLIYFQGNSAPDKSGLPSDRFSAERTGGSVSTLTIQRTQQEDSAVYLCASSQGLLREKLFFGSGTQLSVL.

The rearrangement uses TRBV10-2 and TRBJ2-4; 8 positions agree with TRBD2. The CDR3 loop spans 15 amino acids. Germline CDR1 is WSHSY and CDR2 is SAAADI. Trimming removed 7 bases from V and 0 bases from J; junction bases left unmatched: 5. The CDR3 is CASNAGGVAKNIQYF. DNA of the CDR3: TGCGCCAGCAACGCCGGGGGGGTAGCCAAAAACATTCAGTACTTC.

V gene TRBV5-4 combines with J gene TRBJ1-1; D uncertain. Trimming left V 0 bases short and J 4 bases short, with 13 bases between. Germline lookup yields CDR1 SGHNT and CDR2 YYREEE (reference sequence). The CDR3 loop spans 15 amino acids. The CDR3 DNA reads as TGTGCCAGCAGCTTGGGGCTCGGGGTAGGCACTGAAGCTTTCTTT. Its protein product is CASSLGLGVGTEAFF.